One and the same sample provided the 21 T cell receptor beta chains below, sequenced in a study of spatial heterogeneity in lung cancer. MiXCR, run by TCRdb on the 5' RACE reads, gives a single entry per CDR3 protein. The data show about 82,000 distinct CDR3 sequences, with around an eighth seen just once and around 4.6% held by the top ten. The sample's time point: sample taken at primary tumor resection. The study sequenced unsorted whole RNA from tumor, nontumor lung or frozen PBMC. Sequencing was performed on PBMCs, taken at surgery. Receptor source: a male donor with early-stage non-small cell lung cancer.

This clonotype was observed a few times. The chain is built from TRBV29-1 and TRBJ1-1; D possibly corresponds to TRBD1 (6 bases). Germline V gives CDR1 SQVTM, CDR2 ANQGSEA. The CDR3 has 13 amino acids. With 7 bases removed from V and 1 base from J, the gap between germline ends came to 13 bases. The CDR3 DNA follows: TGCAGCGCTAGACAGGACCAGAACACTGAAGCTTTCTTT. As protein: CSARQDQNTEAFF.

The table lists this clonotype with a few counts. The CDR3 is CASSRDRGREKLFF. The CDR3 DNA follows: TGTGCCAGCTCCCGGGACAGGGGAAGGGAAAAACTGTTTTTT. This chain joins TRBV27 and TRBJ1-4, with 10 bases aligning to TRBD1. The ends lost 8 bases at V and 8 bases at J; junction bases unmatched: 8. Germline V gives CDR1 MNHEY, CDR2 SMNVEV (reference sequence). The CDR3 loop spans 14 amino acids. The full variable domain, with the rest looked up from reference TRBV27 and TRBJ1-4, is EAQVTQNPRYLITVTGKKLTVTCSQNMNHEYMSWYRQDPGLGLRQIYYSMNVEVTDKGDVPEGYKVSRKEKRNFPLILESPSPNQTSLYFCASSRDRGREKLFFGSGTQLSVL.

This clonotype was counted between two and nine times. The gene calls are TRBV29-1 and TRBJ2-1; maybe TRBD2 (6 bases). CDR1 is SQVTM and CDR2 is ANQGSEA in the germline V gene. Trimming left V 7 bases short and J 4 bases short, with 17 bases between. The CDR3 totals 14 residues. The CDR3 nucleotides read TGCAGCGCCTTCGCCCGGGAGCGATACAATGAGCAGTTCTTC. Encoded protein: CSAFARERYNEQFF.

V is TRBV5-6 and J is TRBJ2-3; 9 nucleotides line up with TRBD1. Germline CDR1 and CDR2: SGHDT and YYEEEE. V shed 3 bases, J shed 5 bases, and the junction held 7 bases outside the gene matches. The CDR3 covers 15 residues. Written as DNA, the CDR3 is TGTGCCAGCAGCTCACAGGGGGCTCGGAGAGATACGCAGTATTTT. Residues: CASSSQGARRDTQYF. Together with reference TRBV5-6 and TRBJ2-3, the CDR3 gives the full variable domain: DAGVTQSPTHLIKTRGQQVTLRCSPKSGHDTVSWYQQALGQGPQFIFQYYEEEERQRGNFPDRFSGHQFPNYSSELNVNALLLGDSALYLCASSSQGARRDTQYFGPGTRLTVL.

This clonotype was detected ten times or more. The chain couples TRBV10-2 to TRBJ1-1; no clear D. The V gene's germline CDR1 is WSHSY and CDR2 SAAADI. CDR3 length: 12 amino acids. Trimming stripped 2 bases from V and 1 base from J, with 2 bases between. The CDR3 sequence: CASSEANTEAFF. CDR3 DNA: TGCGCCAGCAGTGAGGCGAACACTGAAGCTTTCTTT.

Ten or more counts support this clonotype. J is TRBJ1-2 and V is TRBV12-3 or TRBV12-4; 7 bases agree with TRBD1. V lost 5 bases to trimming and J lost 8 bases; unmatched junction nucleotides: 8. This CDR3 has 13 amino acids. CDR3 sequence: CASSPGGIKGYTF. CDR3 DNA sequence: TGTGCCAGCAGTCCAGGGGGGATAAAAGGCTACACCTTC.

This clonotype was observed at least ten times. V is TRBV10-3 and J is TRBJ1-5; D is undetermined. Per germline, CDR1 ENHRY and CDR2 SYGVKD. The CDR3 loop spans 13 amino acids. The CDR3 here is CATGLGLDQPQHF. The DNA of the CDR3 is TGTGCTACGGGCCTCGGGTTGGATCAGCCCCAGCATTTT.

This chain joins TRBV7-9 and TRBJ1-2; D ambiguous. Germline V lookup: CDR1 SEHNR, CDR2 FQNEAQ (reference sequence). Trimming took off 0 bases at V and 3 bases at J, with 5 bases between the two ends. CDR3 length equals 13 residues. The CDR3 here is CASSLAGDYGYTF. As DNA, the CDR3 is TGTGCCAGCAGCTTAGCGGGAGACTATGGCTACACCTTC.

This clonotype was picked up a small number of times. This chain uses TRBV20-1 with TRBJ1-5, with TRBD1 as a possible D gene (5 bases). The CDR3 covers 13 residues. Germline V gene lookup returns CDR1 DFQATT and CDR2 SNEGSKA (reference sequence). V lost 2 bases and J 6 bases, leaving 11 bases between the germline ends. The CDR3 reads CSARKGQVQPQHF. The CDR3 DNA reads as TGCAGTGCTAGAAAGGGGCAGGTTCAGCCCCAGCATTTT.

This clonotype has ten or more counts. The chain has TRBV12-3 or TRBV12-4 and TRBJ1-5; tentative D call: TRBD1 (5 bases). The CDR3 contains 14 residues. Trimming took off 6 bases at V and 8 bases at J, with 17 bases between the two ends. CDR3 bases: TGTGCCAGCAGCCCCACGGGGCCCCGGGAGCCCCAGCATTTT. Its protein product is CASSPTGPREPQHF.

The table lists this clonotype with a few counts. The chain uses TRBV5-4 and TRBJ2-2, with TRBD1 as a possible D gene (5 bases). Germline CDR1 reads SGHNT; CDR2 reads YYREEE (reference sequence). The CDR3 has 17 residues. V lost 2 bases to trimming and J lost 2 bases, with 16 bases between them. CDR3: CASSLPQGSRNTGELFF. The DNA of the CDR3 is TGTGCCAGCAGCTTACCCCAGGGTAGCCGTAACACCGGGGAGCTGTTTTTT. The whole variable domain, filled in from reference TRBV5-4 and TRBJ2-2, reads ETGVTQSPTHLIKTRGQQVTLRCSSQSGHNTVSWYQQALGQGPQFIFQYYREEENGRGNFPPRFSGLQFPNYSSELNVNALELDDSALYLCASSLPQGSRNTGELFFGEGSRLTVL.

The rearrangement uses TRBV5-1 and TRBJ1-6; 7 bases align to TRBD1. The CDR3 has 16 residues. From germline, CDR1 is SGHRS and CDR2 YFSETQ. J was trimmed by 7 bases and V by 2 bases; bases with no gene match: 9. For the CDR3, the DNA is TGCGCCAGCAGCTTTGACAGGGACATACAGAATTCACCCCTCCACTTT. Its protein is CASSFDRDIQNSPLHF. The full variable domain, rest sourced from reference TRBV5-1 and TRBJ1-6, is KAGVTQTPRYLIKTRGQQVTLSCSPISGHRSVSWYQQTPGQGLQFLFEYFSETQRNKGNFPGRFSGRQFSNSRSEMNVSTLELGDSALYLCASSFDRDIQNSPLHFGNGTRLTVT.

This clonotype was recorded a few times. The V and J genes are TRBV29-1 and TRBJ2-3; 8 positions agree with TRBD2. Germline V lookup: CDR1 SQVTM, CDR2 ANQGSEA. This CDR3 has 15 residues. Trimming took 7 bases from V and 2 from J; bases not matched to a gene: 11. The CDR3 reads CSARPPSGLTDTQYF. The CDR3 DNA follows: TGCAGCGCCCGCCCTCCTAGCGGGCTCACAGATACGCAGTATTTT.

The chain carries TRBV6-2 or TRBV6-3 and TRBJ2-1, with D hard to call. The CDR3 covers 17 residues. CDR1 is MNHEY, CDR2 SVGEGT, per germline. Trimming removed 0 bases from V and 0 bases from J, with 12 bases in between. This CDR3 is CASSYSIDLSSYNEQFF. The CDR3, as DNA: TGTGCCAGCAGTTACTCGATTGATTTAAGCTCCTACAATGAGCAGTTCTTC.

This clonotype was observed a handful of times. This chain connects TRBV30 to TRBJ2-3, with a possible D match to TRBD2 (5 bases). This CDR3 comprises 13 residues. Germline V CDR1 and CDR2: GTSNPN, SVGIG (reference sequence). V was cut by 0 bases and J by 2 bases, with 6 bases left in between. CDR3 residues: CAWSVGLTDTQYF. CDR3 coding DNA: TGTGCCTGGAGTGTTGGACTCACAGATACGCAGTATTTT.

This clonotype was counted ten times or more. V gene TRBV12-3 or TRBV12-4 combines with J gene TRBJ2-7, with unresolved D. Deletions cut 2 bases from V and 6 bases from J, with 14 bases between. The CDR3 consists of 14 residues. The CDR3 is CASSLSPTRSEQYF. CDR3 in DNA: TGTGCCAGCAGTTTAAGCCCCACCCGAAGCGAGCAGTACTTC.

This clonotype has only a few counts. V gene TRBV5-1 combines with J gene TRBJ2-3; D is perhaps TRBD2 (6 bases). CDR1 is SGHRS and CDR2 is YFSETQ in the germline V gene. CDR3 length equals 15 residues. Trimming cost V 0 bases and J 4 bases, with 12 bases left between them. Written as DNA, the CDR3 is TGCGCCAGCAGCTTGGATTGGGACTCGGCAGATACGCAGTATTTT. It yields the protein CASSLDWDSADTQYF.

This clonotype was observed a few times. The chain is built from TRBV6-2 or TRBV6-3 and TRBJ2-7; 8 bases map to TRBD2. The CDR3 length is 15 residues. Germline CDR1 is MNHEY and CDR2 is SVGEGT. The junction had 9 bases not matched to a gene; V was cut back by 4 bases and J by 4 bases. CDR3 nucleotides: TGTGCCAGCAGTTGGTCGGGACTAGACAGATACGAGCAGTACTTC. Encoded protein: CASSWSGLDRYEQYF.

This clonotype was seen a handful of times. CDR3 protein: CASSVSEGFPGTQYF. The CDR3 nucleotides are TGTGCCAGCAGCGTCAGCGAGGGGTTTCCCGGGACCCAGTACTTC. The chain carries TRBV7-9 and TRBJ2-5; D possibly matches TRBD1 or TRBD2 (5 bases each). The CDR3 extends over 15 amino acids. CDR1 and CDR2 from the germline V gene are SEHNR and FQNEAQ (reference sequence). The ends were cut back, 5 bases at V and 7 bases at J, with 20 bases in the middle.

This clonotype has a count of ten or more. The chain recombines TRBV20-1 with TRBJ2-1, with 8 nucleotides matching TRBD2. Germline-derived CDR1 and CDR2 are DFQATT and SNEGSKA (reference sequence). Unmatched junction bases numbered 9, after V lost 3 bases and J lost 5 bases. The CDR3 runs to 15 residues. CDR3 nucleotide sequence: TGCAGTGCTAGTCGGGGGACGGGAGGGGACAATGAGCAGTTCTTC. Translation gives CSASRGTGGDNEQFF.

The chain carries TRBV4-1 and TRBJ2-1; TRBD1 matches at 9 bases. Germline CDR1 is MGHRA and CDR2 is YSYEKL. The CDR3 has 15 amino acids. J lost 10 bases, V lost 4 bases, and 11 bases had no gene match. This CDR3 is CASSPYYTGGSEQFF. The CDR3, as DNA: TGCGCCAGCAGCCCCTACTATACAGGGGGCAGCGAGCAGTTCTTC.